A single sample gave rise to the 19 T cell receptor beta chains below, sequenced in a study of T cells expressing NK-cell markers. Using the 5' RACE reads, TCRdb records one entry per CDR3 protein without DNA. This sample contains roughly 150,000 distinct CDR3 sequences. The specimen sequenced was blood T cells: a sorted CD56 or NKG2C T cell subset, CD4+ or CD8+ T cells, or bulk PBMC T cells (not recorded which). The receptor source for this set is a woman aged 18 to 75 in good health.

The CDR3 reads CATSDLQGVTGELFF. V and J are TRBV24-1 and TRBJ2-2; absent DNA, TCRdb's TRBD1 call cannot be checked. The CDR3 has 15 amino acids. Germline V gene lookup returns CDR1 KGHDR and CDR2 SFDVKD.

The CDR3 here is CASKPGGASGGPYNEQFF. The chain carries TRBV11-2 and TRBJ2-1; TCRdb calls TRBD2, which cannot be checked without DNA. CDR1 is SGHAT, CDR2 FQNNGV, per germline. This CDR3 is built from 18 residues. The whole variable domain, filled in from reference TRBV11-2 and TRBJ2-1, reads EAGVAQSPRYKIIEKRQSVAFWCNPISGHATLYWYQQILGQGPKLLIQFQNNGVVDDSQLPKDRFSAERLKGVDSTLKIQPAKLEDSAVYLCASKPGGASGGPYNEQFFGPGTRLTVL.

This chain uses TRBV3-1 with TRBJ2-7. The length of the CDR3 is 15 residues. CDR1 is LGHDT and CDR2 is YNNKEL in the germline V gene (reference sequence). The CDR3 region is CASSPGNGNSYEQYF.

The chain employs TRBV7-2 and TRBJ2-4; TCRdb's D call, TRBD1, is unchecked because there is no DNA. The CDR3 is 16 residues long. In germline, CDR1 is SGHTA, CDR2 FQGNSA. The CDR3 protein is CASSPRWLIAKNIQYF.

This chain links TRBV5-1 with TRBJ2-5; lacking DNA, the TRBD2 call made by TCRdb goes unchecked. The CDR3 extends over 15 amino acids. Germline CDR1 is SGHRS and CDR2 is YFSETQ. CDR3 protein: CASSFPSGREETQYF.

The CDR3 here is CASSLNGFRDGDTQYF. V usage is TRBV5-1 and J usage is TRBJ2-3; TCRdb proposes TRBD1, but this gene call is untestable without DNA. This CDR3 is 16 amino acids long. Germline assignment: CDR1 SGHRS and CDR2 YFSETQ.

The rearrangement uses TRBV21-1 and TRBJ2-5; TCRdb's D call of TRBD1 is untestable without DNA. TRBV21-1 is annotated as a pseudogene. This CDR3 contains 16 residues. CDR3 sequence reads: CASSKEGQGARETQYF.

This CDR3 is CSVEAAGNTEAFF. V usage is TRBV29-1 and J usage is TRBJ1-1. Germline V CDR1 and CDR2: SQVTM, ANQGSEA. This CDR3 comprises 13 residues.

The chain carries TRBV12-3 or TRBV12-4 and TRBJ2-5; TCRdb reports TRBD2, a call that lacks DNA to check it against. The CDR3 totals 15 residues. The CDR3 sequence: CASSSSGLGVVTQYF.

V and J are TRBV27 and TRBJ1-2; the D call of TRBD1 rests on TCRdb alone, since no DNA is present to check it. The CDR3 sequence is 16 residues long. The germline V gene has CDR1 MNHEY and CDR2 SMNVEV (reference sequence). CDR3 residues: CASSFLTGGVFKGYTF.

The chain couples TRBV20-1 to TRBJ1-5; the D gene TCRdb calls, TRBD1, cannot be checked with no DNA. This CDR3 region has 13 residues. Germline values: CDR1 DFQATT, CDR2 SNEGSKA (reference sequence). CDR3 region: CSARGGQYQPQHF.

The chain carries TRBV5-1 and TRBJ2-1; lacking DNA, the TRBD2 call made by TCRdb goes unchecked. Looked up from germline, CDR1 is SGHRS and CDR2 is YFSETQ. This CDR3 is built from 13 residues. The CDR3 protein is CASSLETSGTQFF. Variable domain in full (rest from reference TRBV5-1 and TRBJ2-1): KAGVTQTPRYLIKTRGQQVTLSCSPISGHRSVSWYQQTPGQGLQFLFEYFSETQRNKGNFPGRFSGRQFSNSRSEMNVSTLELGDSALYLCASSLETSGTQFFGPGTRLTVL.

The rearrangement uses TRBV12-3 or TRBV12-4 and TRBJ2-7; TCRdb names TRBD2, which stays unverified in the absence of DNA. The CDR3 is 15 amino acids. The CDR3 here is CASSLLAGGTYEQYF.

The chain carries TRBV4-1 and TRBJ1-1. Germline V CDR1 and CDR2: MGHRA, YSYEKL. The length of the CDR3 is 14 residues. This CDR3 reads CASSQDVLNTEAFF.

The CDR3 reads CASSPFRDSSGPGELFF. The chain links TRBV27 to TRBJ2-2; no DNA is available, so the TRBD1 call from TCRdb remains unchecked. The V gene's germline CDR1 is MNHEY and CDR2 SMNVEV (reference sequence). This CDR3 spans 17 amino acids.

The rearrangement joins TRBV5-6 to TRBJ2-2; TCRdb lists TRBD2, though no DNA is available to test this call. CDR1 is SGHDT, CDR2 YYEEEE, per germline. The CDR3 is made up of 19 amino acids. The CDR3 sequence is CASSLPGLAGGVGIGELFF. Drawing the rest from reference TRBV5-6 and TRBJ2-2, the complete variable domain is DAGVTQSPTHLIKTRGQQVTLRCSPKSGHDTVSWYQQALGQGPQFIFQYYEEEERQRGNFPDRFSGHQFPNYSSELNVNALLLGDSALYLCASSLPGLAGGVGIGELFFGEGSRLTVL.

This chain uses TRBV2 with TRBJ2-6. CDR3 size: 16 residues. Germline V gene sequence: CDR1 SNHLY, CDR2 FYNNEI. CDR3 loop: CASSEAQTSGANVLTF.

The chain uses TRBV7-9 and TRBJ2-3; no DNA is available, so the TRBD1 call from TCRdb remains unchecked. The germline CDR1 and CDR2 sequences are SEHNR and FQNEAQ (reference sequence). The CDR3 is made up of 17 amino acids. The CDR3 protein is CASSPLRTRTEGDTQYF.

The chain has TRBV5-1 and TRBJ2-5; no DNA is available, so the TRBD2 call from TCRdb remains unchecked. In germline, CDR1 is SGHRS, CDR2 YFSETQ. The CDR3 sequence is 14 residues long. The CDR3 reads CASSPGTSRQTQYF.